Below, 10 T cell receptor beta chains from the same sample are listed, as sequenced in a study of T cells in Graves' hyperthyroidism and ophthalmopathy. Amplified TCR beta CDR3 regions came from RNA transcripts. HTBI primers were used for first-round RT-PCR of the TCR CDR3. TCRdb reprocessed the multiplex PCR reads with MiXCR, giving one entry per CDR3 protein. The sample contains some 600,000 distinct CDR3 sequences, approximately 44% of which appear only once. Sequenced input: peripheral blood or thyroid tissue (not recorded which). These receptors all come from a woman aged 18-29 years with Graves' hyperthyroidism.

The chain combines TRBV7-2 with TRBJ1-2; no definite D call. Germline V gives CDR1 SGHTA, CDR2 FQGNSA. The CDR3 covers 13 residues. Trimming took off 2 bases at V and 5 bases at J, with 9 bases between the two ends. The CDR3 loop is CASSLWVAYGYTF. As DNA, the CDR3 is TGTGCCAGCAGCTTATGGGTTGCTTATGGCTACACCTTC. Variable domain in full (rest from reference TRBV7-2 and TRBJ1-2): GAGVSQSPSNKVTEKGKDVELRCDPISGHTALYWYRQSLGQGLEFLIYFQGNSAPDKSGLPSDRFSAERTGGSVSTLTIQRTQQEDSAVYLCASSLWVAYGYTFGSGTRLTVV.

A note on this clonotype: A much larger clone lies a single base off, so this may be a read error. This chain links TRBV6-4 with TRBJ1-2; D unresolved. Germline values: CDR1 MRHNA, CDR2 SNTAGT. CDR3 length: 12 amino acids. V was shortened by 2 bases and J by 8 bases, with 9 bases between the two germline ends. The CDR3 spells CASSDEVRGYTF. The CDR3 DNA reads TGTGCCAGCAGTGACGAGGTTCGGGGCTACACCTTC.

CDR3 DNA sequence: TGTGCCAGTAGTTTGGACAGGGTAGATGAAAAACTGTTTTTT. Protein: CASSLDRVDEKLFF. This chain links TRBV19 with TRBJ1-4; 8 nucleotides line up with TRBD1. Germline trimming cut 5 bases from V and 6 bases from J; bases unmatched to any gene: 5. Per germline, CDR1 LNHDA and CDR2 SQIVND (reference sequence). The CDR3 consists of 14 residues.

This sequence joins TRBV15 and TRBJ2-2; 7 bases line up with TRBD2. The CDR3 is 15 amino acids. In germline, CDR1 is LNHNV, CDR2 YYDKDF (reference sequence). Germline trimming cut 7 bases from V and 3 bases from J; bases unmatched to any gene: 8. The CDR3 here is CATKFGGRDTGELFF. The CDR3 DNA reads as TGTGCCACCAAGTTCGGTGGGAGGGACACCGGGGAGCTGTTTTTT.

This clonotype was picked up many times. This chain joins TRBV29-1 and TRBJ1-4, with 9 nucleotides matching TRBD1. The V gene end was trimmed by 1 base and the J gene end by 3 bases; junction bases not matched to a gene: 0. CDR1 SQVTM and CDR2 ANQGSEA come from the germline V gene. This CDR3 is built from 14 residues. CDR3 DNA sequence: TGCAGCGTTGAAGGGACAGGGGCTAATGAAAAACTGTTTTTT. Translating gives CSVEGTGANEKLFF.

This clonotype has ten or more counts. The CDR3, as DNA: TGTGCCAGCAGTGGGGACAGACTAAATTCACCCCTCCACTTT. It is translated as CASSGDRLNSPLHF. The chain employs TRBV2 and TRBJ1-6; 7 bases match TRBD1. Germline CDR1 SNHLY, CDR2 FYNNEI. The CDR3 extends over 14 amino acids. V gave up 4 bases and J gave up 7 bases; unmatched junction bases: 4.

Regarding this clonotype: This likely stems from a read error, as it lies one base from a far larger clone. V and J are TRBV7-9 and TRBJ2-7, with D hard to call. The germline gives CDR1 SEHNR, CDR2 FQNEAQ (reference sequence). The CDR3 has 11 amino acids. The CDR3 reads CASSFSGEQCF. In nucleotides, the CDR3 is TGTGCCAGCAGCTTCTCAGGCGAGCAGTGCTTC.

The chain links TRBV25-1 to TRBJ1-2, with 11 bases fitting TRBD1. The CDR3 has 16 residues. CDR1 is MGHDK and CDR2 is SYGVNS in the germline V gene. The J segment lost 2 bases and the V segment lost 3 bases, leaving 5 bases of the junction unmatched. CDR3 DNA: TGTGCCAGCAGTGACCCCGGGACAGGGGGGAACTATGGCTACACCTTC. It is translated as CASSDPGTGGNYGYTF.

V gene TRBV7-2 combines with J gene TRBJ2-5; TRBD2 might be the D (6 bases). The germline V and J ends were trimmed by 0 bases and 9 bases, with 11 bases remaining between them. Germline V gene data show CDR1 as SGHTA and CDR2 as FQGNSA. The CDR3 sequence is 13 residues long. The CDR3 sequence: CASSLAGLEAQYF. CDR3 coding DNA: TGTGCCAGCAGCTTAGCGGGACTCGAGGCCCAGTACTTC.

The table lists this clonotype with a few counts. The chain is built from TRBV12-3 or TRBV12-4 and TRBJ1-2; possibly TRBD1 for D (5 bases). V gave up 6 bases and J gave up 6 bases, with 8 bases separating them. CDR3 length equals 11 residues. The CDR3 protein is CASRSGNGYTF. The CDR3 coding sequence is TGTGCCAGCAGGTCAGGGAATGGCTACACCTTC.